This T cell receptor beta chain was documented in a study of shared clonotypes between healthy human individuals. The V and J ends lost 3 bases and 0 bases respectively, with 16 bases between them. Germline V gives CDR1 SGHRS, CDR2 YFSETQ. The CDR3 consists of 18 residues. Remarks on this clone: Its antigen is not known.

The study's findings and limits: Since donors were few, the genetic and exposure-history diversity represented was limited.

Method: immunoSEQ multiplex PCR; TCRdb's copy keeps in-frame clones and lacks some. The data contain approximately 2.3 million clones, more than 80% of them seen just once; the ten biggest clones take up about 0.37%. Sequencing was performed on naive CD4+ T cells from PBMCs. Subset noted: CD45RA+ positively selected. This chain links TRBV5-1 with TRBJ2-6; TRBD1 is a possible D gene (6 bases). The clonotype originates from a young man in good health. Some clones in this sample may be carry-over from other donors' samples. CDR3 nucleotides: TGCGCCAGCAGCTCTGGACAGTTCTTAAGCTCTGGGGCCAACGTCCTGACTTTC. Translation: CASSSGQFLSSGANVLTF.